The clone carrying this T cell receptor beta chain came up a few times. TCRdb reanalysed the 5' RACE reads using MiXCR and keeps one entry per CDR3 protein. The table has over 130,000 distinct CDR3 sequences, 13% to 15% seen once; the top ten hold roughly 28%. Germline V CDR1 and CDR2: PRHDT, FYEKMQ (reference sequence). The CDR3 extends over 15 amino acids. The ends lost 5 bases at V and 2 bases at J; junction bases unmatched: 5. The data derive from a study of T-cell memory formation after mild COVID-19. Study-wide context: TCR clusters showed largely donor specificity.

The sequencing sample was made of PBMCs or a T cell subset sorted from them (not recorded which). This sequence joins TRBV13 and TRBJ2-1, with 8 bases lining up with TRBD2. The TCR comes from an adult woman who had mild COVID-19 (a few samples of this study predate the infection). Cell type and time point are not known. For the CDR3, the DNA is TGTGCCAGCAGCACCATTAGCGGGGCCTACAATGAGCAGTTCTTC. Its translation is CASSTISGAYNEQFF. Variable domain in full (rest from reference TRBV13 and TRBJ2-1): AAGVIQSPRHLIKEKRETATLKCYPIPRHDTVYWYQQGPGQDPQFLISFYEKMQSDKGSIPDRFSAQQFSDYHSELNMSSLELGDSALYFCASSTISGAYNEQFFGPGTRLTVL.